This TCR beta chain comes out of a study of blood T cell repertoires in COVID-19. About the study: Acute and convalescent COVID-19 samples came from the United States, Italy and Spain. In each case, the material was cDNA or gDNA derived from T cells, B-cell-depleted T cells, or PBMCs.

In the source study's methods: Amplification of reference gene primers provided the estimated nucleated cell counts. Profiling relied on immunoSEQ multiplex PCR, and the TCRdb table lists in-frame clones only, not all of them. The D gene and trimming were derived from the DNA, and the V and J assignments and clone size from that table. The table has 57,000 or so clones, 86% seen once. CDR1 and CDR2 from the germline V gene are SGHTA and FQGNSA. The V gene end was trimmed by 6 bases and the J gene end by 5 bases; junction bases not matched to a gene: 14. The CDR3 extends over 16 amino acids. The sample consisted of peripheral blood. The origin of this receptor is a human donor in a cohort sampled during active COVID-19. The gene calls are TRBV7-2 and TRBJ2-7; 9 bases map to TRBD2. The CDR3 DNA sequence: TGTGCCAGCAGAAGGGGCGGCGGGAGGGCCGACGACGAGCAGTACTTC. Its protein product is CASRRGGGRADDEQYF. Full variable domain (remainder filled in from reference TRBV7-2 and TRBJ2-7): GAGVSQSPSNKVTEKGKDVELRCDPISGHTALYWYRQSLGQGLEFLIYFQGNSAPDKSGLPSDRFSAERTGGSVSTLTIQRTQQEDSAVYLCASRRGGGRADDEQYFGPGTRLTVT.